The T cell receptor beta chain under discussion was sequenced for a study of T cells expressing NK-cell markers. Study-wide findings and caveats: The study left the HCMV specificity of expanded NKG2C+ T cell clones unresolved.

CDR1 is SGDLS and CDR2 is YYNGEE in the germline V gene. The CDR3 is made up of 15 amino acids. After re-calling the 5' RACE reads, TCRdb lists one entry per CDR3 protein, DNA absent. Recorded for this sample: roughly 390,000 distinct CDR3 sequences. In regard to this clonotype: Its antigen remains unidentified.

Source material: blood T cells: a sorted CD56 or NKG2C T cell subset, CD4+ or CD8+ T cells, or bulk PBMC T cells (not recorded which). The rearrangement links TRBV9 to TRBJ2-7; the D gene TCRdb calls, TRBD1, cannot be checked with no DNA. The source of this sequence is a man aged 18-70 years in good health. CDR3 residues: CASSYPGGQQDEQYF.